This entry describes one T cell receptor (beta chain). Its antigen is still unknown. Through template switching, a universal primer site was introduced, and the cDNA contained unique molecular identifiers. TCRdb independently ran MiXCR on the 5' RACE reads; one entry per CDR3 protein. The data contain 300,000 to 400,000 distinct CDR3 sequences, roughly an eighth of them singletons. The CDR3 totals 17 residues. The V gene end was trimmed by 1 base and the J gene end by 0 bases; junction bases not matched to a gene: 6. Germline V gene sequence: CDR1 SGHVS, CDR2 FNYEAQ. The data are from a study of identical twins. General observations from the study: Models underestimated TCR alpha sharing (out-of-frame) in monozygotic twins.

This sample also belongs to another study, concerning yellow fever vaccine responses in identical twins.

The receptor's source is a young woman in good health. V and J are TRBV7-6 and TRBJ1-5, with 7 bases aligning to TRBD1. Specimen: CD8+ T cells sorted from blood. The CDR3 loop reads CASSLGMGQNSNQPQHF. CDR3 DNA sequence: TGTGCCAGCAGCTTAGGAATGGGACAGAATAGCAATCAGCCCCAGCATTTT.